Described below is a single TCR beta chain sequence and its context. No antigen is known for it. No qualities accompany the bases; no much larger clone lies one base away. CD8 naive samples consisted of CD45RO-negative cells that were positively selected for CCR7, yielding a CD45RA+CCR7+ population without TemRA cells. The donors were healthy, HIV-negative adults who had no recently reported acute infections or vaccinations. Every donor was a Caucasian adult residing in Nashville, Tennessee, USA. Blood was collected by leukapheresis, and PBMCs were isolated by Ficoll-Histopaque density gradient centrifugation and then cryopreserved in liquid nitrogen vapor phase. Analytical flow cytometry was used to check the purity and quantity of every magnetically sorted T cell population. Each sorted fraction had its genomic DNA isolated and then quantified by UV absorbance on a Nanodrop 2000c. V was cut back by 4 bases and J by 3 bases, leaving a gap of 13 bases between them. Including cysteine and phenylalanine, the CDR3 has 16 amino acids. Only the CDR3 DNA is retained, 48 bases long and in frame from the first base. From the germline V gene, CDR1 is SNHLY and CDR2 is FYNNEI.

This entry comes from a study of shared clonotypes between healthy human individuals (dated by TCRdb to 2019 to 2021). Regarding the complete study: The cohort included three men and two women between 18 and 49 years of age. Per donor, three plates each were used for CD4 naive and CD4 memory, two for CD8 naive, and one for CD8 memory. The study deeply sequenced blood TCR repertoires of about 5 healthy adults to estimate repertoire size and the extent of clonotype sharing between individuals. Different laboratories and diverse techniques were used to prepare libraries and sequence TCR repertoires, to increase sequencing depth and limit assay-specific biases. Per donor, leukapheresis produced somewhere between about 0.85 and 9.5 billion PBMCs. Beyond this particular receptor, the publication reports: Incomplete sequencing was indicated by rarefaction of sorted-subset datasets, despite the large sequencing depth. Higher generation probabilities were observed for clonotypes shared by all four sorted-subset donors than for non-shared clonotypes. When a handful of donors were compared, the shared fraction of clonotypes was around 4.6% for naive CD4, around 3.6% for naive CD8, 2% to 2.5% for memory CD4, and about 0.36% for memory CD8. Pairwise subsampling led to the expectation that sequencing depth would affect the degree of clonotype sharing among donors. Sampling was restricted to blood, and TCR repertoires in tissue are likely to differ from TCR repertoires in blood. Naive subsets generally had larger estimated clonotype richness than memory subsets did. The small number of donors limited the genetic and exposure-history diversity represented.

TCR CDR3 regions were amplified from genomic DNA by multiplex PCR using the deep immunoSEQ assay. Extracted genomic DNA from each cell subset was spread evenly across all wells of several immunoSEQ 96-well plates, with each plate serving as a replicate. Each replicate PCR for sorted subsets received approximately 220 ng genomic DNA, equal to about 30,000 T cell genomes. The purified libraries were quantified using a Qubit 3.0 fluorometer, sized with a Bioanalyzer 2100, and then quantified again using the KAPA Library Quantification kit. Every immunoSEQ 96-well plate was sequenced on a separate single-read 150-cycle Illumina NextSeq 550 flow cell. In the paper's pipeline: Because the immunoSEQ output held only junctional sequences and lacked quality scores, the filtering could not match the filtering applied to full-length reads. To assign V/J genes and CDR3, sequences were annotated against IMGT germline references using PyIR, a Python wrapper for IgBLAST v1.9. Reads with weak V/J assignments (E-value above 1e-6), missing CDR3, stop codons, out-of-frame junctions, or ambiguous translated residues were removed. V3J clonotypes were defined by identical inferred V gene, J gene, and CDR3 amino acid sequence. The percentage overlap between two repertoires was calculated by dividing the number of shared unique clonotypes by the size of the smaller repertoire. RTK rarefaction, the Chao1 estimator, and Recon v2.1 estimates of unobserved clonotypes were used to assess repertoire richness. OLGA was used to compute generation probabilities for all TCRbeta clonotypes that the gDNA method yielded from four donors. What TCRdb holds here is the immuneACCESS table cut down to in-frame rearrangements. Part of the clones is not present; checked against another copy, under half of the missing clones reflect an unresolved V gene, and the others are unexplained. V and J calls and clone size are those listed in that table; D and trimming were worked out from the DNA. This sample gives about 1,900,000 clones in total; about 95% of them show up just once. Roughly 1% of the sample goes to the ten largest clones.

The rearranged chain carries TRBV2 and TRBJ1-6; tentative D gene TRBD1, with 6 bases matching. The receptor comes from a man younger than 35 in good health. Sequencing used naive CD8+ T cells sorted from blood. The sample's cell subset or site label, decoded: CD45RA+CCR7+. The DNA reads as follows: TGTGCCAGCAGTGCGGAGGGGGGGAGCTATAATTCACCCCTCCACTTT. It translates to CASSAEGGSYNSPLHF. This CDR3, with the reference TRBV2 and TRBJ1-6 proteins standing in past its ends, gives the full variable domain EPEVTQTPSHQVTQMGQEVILRCVPISNHLYFYWYRQILGQKVEFLVSFYNNEISEKSEIFDDQFSVERPDGSNFTLKIRSTKLEDSAMYFCASSAEGGSYNSPLHFGNGTRLTVT.